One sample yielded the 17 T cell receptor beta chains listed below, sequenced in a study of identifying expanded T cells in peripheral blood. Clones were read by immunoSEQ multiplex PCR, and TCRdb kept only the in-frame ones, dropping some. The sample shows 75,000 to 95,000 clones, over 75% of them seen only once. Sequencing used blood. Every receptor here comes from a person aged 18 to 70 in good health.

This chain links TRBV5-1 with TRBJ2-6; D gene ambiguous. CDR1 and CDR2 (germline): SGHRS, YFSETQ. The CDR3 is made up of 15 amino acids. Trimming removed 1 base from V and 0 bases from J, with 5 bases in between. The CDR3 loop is CASSLYLSGANVLTF. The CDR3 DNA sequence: TGCGCCAGCAGCTTGTATCTCTCTGGGGCCAACGTCCTGACTTTC.

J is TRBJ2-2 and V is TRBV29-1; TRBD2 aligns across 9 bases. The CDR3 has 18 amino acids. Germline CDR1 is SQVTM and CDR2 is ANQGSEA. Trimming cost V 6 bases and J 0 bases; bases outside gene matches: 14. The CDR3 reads CSVSHEVGTSPNTGELFF. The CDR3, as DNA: TGCAGCGTCTCCCACGAGGTGGGGACTAGCCCGAACACCGGGGAGCTGTTTTTT.

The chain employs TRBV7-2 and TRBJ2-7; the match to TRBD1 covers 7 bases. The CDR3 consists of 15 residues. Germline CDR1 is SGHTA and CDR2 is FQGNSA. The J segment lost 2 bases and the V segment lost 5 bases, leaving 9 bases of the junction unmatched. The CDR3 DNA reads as TGTGCCAGCAGCCTTCACAGGGGACCAACCTACGAGCAGTACTTC. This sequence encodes CASSLHRGPTYEQYF.

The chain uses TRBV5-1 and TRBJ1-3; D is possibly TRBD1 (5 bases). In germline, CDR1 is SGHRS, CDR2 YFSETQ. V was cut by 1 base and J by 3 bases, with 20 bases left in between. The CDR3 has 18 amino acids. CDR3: CASSLTGIGEGSGNTIYF. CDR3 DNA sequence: TGCGCCAGCAGCTTGACGGGCATTGGGGAGGGGAGTGGAAACACCATATATTTT.

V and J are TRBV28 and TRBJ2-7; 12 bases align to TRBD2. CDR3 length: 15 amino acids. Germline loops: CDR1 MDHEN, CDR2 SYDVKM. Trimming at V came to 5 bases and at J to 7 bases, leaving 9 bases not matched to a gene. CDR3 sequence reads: CASSTPGLAGREQYF. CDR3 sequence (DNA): TGTGCCAGCAGTACACCGGGACTAGCGGGTCGAGAGCAGTACTTC.

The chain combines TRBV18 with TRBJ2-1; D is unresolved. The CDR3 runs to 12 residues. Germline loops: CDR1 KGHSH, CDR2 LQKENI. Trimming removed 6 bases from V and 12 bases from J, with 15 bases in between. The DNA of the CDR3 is TGTGCCAGCTCTCCAGACGGCCCCGGGCAGTTCTTC. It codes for CASSPDGPGQFF.

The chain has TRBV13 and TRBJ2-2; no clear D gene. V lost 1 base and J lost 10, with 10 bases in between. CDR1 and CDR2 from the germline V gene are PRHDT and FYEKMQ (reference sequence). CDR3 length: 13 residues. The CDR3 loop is CASSLVLGTELFF. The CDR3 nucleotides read TGTGCCAGCAGCTTAGTTCTGGGTACGGAGCTGTTTTTT.

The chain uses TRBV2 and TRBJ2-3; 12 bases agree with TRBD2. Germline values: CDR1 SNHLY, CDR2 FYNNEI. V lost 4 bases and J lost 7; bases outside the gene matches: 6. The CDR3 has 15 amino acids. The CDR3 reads CASSGTSGRSHTQYF. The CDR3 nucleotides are TGTGCCAGCAGTGGAACTAGCGGGAGGAGTCATACGCAGTATTTT.

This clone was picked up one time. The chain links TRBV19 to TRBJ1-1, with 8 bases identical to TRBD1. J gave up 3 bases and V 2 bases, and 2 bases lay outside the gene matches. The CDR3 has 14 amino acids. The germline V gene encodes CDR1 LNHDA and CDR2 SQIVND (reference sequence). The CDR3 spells CASSIPGQDTEAFF. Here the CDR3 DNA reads TGTGCCAGTAGTATACCGGGACAGGACACTGAAGCTTTCTTT.

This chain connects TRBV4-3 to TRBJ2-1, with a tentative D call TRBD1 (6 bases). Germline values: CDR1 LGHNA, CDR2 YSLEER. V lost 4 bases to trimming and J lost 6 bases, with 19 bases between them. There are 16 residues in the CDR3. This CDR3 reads CASSPAGTKGVNEQFF. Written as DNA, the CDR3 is TGCGCCAGCAGCCCCGCCGGGACAAAGGGGGTCAATGAGCAGTTCTTC.

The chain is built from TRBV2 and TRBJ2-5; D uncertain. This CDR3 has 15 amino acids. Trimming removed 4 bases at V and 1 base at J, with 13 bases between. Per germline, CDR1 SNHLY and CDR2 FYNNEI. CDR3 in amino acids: CASSVSPTRQETQYF. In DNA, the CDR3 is TGTGCCAGCAGTGTGAGTCCTACCCGCCAAGAGACCCAGTACTTC.

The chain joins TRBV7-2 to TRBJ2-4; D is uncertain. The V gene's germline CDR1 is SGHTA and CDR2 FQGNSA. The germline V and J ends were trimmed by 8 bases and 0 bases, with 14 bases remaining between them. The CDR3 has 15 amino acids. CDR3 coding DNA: TGTGCCAGCTCACAGCCGTTCCTAGCCAAAAACATTCAGTACTTC. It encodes CASSQPFLAKNIQYF. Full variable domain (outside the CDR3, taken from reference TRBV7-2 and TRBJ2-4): GAGVSQSPSNKVTEKGKDVELRCDPISGHTALYWYRQSLGQGLEFLIYFQGNSAPDKSGLPSDRFSAERTGGSVSTLTIQRTQQEDSAVYLCASSQPFLAKNIQYFGAGTRLSVL.

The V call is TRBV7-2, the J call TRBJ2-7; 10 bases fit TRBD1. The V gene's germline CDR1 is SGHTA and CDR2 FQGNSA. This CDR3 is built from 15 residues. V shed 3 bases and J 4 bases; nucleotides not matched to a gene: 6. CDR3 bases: TGTGCCAGCAGCTTCAGGACAGGGGGTGTTTACGAGCAGTACTTC. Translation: CASSFRTGGVYEQYF.

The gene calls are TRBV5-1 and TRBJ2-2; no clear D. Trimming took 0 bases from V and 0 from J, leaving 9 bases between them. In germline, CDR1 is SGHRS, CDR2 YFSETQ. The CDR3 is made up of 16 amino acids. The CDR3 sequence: CASSLALGSNTGELFF. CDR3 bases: TGCGCCAGCAGCTTGGCTCTGGGATCGAACACCGGGGAGCTGTTTTTT.

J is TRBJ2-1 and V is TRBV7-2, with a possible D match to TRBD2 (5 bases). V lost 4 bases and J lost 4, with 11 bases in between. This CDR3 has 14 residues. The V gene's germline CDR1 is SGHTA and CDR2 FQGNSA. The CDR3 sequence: CASSSSGIYNEQFF. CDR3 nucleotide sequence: TGTGCCAGCAGCTCGTCGGGGATTTACAATGAGCAGTTCTTC. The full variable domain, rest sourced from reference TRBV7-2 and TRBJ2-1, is GAGVSQSPSNKVTEKGKDVELRCDPISGHTALYWYRQSLGQGLEFLIYFQGNSAPDKSGLPSDRFSAERTGGSVSTLTIQRTQQEDSAVYLCASSSSGIYNEQFFGPGTRLTVL.

The CDR3 DNA reads as TGTGCCAGCAGCGTATCGAGGGTGGGGTCCCAAGGGATCCCCAACTATGGCTACACCTTC. As protein: CASSVSRVGSQGIPNYGYTF. This chain joins TRBV9 and TRBJ1-2; D remains unclear. The CDR3 length is 20 residues. V dropped 1 base and J dropped 2 bases, with 27 bases sitting between them. CDR1 is SGDLS, CDR2 YYNGEE, per germline.

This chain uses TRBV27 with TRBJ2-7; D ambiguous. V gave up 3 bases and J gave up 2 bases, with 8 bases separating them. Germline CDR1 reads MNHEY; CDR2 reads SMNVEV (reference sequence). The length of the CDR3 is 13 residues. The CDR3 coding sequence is TGTGCCAGCAGTTTTGGGCCAGCCTACGAGCAGTACTTC. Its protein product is CASSFGPAYEQYF.